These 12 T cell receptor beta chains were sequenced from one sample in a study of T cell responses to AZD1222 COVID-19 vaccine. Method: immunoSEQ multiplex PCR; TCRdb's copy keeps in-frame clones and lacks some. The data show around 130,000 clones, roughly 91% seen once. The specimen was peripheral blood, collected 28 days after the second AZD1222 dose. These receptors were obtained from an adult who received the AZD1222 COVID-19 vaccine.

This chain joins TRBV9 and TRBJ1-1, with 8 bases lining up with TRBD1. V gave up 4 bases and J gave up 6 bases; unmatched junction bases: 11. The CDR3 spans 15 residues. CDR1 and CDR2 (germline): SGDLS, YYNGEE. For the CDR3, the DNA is TGTGCCAGCAGCCCTAGGACAGGGTGGATATCTGAAGCTTTCTTT. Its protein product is CASSPRTGWISEAFF.

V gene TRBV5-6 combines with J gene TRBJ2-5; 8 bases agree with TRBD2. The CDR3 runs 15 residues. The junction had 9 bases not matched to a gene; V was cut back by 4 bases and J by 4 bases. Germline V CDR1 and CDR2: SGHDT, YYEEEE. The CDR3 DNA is TGTGCCAGCAGCCTCCGGGGGGGAGGGCTAGAGACCCAGTACTTC. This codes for CASSLRGGGLETQYF.

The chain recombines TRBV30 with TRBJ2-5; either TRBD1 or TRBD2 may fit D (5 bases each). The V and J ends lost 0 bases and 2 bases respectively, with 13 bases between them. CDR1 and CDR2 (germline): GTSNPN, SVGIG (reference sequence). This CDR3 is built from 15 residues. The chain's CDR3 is CAWSVLWDQQETQYF. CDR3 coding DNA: TGTGCCTGGAGTGTCCTCTGGGACCAACAAGAGACCCAGTACTTC.

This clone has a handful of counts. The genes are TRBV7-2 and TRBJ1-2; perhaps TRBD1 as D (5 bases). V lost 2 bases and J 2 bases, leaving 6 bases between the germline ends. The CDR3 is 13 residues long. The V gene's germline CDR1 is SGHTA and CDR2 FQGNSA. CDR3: CASSLRQNYGYTF. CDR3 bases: TGTGCCAGCAGCTTAAGACAGAACTATGGCTACACCTTC. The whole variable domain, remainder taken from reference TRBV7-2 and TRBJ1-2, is GAGVSQSPSNKVTEKGKDVELRCDPISGHTALYWYRQSLGQGLEFLIYFQGNSAPDKSGLPSDRFSAERTGGSVSTLTIQRTQQEDSAVYLCASSLRQNYGYTFGSGTRLTVV.

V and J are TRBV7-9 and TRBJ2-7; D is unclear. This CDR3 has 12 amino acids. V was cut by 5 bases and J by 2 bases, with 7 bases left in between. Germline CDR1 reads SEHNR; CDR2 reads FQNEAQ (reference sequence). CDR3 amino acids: CASSRMTYEQYF. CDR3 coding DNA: TGTGCCAGCAGCCGGATGACCTACGAGCAGTACTTC.

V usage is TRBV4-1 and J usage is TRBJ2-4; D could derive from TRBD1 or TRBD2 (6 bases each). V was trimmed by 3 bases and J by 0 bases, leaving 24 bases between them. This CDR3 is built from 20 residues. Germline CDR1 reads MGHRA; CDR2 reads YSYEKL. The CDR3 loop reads CASSQISPGGTGVAKNIQYF. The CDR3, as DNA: TGCGCCAGCAGCCAGATTTCCCCCGGGGGCACAGGAGTAGCCAAAAACATTCAGTACTTC.

CDR3 residues: CASSSTGLQETQYF. In nucleotides, the CDR3 is TGCGCCAGCAGCTCGACGGGACTGCAAGAGACCCAGTACTTC. J is TRBJ2-5 and V is TRBV4-1, with D possibly being TRBD2 (6 bases). The CDR3 extends over 14 amino acids. Per the germline V gene, CDR1 is MGHRA and CDR2 is YSYEKL. V was pared by 5 bases and J by 2 bases, with 12 bases between.

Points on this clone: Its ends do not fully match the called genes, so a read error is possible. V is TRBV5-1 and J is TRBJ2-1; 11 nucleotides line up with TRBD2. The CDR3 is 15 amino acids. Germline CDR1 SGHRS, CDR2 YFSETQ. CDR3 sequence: CVSSLELAGVNEQFF. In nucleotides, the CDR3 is TGCGTCAGCAGCTTGGAACTAGCGGGAGTAAATGAGCAGTTCTTC.

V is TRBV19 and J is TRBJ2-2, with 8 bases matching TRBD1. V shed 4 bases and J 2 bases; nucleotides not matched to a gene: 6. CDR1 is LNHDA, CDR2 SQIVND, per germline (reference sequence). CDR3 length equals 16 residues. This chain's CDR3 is CASSRGQVLNTGELFF. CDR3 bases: TGTGCCAGTAGTAGGGGACAGGTCCTTAACACCGGGGAGCTGTTTTTT.

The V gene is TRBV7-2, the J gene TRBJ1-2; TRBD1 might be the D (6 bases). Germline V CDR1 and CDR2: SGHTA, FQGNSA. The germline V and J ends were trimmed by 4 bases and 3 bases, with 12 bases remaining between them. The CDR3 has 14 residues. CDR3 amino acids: CASSSRWTDYGYTF. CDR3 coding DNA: TGTGCCAGCAGCTCAAGGTGGACAGACTATGGCTACACCTTC.

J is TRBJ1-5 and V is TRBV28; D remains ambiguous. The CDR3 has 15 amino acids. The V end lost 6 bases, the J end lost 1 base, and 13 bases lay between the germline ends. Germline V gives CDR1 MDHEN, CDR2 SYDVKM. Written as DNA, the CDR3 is TGTGCCAGCAGGTGGCAGAAATCGAGCAATCAGCCCCAGCATTTT. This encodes CASRWQKSSNQPQHF.

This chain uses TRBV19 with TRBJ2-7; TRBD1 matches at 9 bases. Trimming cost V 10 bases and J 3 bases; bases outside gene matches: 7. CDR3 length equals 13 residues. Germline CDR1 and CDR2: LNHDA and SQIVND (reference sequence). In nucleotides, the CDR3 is TGTGCCACCCAAGACAGGGGGATCTACGAGCAGTACTTC. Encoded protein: CATQDRGIYEQYF. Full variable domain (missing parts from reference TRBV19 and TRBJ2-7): DGGITQSPKYLFRKEGQNVTLSCEQNLNHDAMYWYRQDPGQGLRLIYYSQIVNDFQKGDIAEGYSVSREKKESFPLTVTSAQKNPTAFYLCATQDRGIYEQYFGPGTRLTVT.